These T cell receptor beta chains were read from a single sample in a study of identical twins. MiXCR, run by TCRdb on the 5' RACE reads, gives a single entry per CDR3 protein. The sample contains 350,000 to 600,000 distinct CDR3 sequences, 13% to 15% of which appear only once. This same sample was also part of a study on yellow fever vaccine responses in identical twins.

The specimen sequenced was CD4+ T cells sorted from blood. The receptors shown here come from a woman under 30 in good health. Each CDR3 is given with its conserved first and last residue. D genes are given only for firm matches. Where a row states a size, it is once, few, many or the class of an expanded clone; other rows omit it.

size	J	D	V	CDR3	DNA
.	TRBJ1-6	.	TRBV6-2/TRBV6-3	CASSYSTGADSPLHF	TGTGCCAGCAGTTACTCGACAGGAGCTGATTCACCCCTCCACTTT
many	TRBJ2-5	.	TRBV10-3	CAIRTEGVETQYF	TGTGCCATCAGGACGGAGGGCGTAGAGACCCAGTACTTC
many	TRBJ2-7	.	TRBV15	CATSRGRTATYEQYF	TGTGCCACCAGCAGAGGTAGGACGGCGACCTACGAGCAGTACTTC
few	TRBJ1-3	.	TRBV5-6	CASSERPGLGNTIYF	TGTGCCAGCAGCGAACGACCGGGATTGGGAAACACCATATATTTT
many	TRBJ2-5	.	TRBV20-1	CSASGDSQETQYF	TGCAGTGCTAGCGGGGACTCCCAAGAGACCCAGTACTTC
.	TRBJ2-7	.	TRBV6-5	CASSYPPLYEQYF	TGTGCCAGCAGTTACCCACCCCTATACGAGCAGTACTTC
few	TRBJ2-2	.	TRBV5-1	CASSPQGYTGELFF	TGCGCCAGCAGCCCGCAGGGGTACACCGGGGAGCTGTTTTTT
.	TRBJ2-3	.	TRBV27	CASSMRGTDTQYF	TGTGCCAGCAGTATGCGGGGCACAGATACGCAGTATTTT
.	TRBJ2-2	.	TRBV3-1	CASSQYMRLGATTGELFF	TGTGCCAGCAGCCAATATATGCGCCTAGGGGCGACCACCGGGGAGCTGTTTTTT
many	TRBJ2-7	.	TRBV3-1	CASSQDYRVDYEQYF	TGTGCCAGCAGCCAAGACTACAGGGTGGACTACGAGCAGTACTTC
many	TRBJ2-3	.	TRBV28	CASSLAGSIDTQYF	TGTGCCAGCAGTTTGGCAGGGTCCATTGATACGCAGTATTTT
few	TRBJ2-1	.	TRBV7-2	CASSATWTMIEQFF	TGTGCCAGCAGCGCCACCTGGACTATGATTGAGCAGTTCTTC
.	TRBJ2-1	.	TRBV5-1	CASSPGQPHNEQFF	TGCGCCAGCAGCCCCGGACAGCCCCACAATGAGCAGTTCTTC
few	TRBJ2-7	TRBD2	TRBV18	CASSPQLAGSSYEQYF	TGTGCCAGCTCACCGCAACTAGCGGGAAGCTCCTACGAGCAGTACTTC
few	TRBJ2-3	TRBD2	TRBV6-5	CASSSLLAKSTDTQYF	TGTGCCAGCAGTTCTTTACTAGCGAAAAGCACAGATACGCAGTATTTT
.	TRBJ2-7	.	TRBV20-1	CSAPAAPRYEQYF	TGCAGTGCTCCGGCGGCCCCCCGATACGAGCAGTACTTC
.	TRBJ2-3	.	TRBV12-3/TRBV12-4	CASSPDRGGTDTQYF	TGTGCCAGCAGCCCGGATCGAGGGGGCACAGATACGCAGTATTTT
few	TRBJ2-3	TRBD2	TRBV10-2	CARSLAGEPDTQYF	TGCGCCAGATCCCTAGCGGGAGAACCAGATACGCAGTATTTT
.	TRBJ2-7	.	TRBV7-2	CASSPRRGASYEQYF	TGTGCCAGCAGCCCCCGTCGGGGGGCCTCCTACGAGCAGTACTTC
few	TRBJ2-2	.	TRBV2	CASSALAVWELFF	TGTGCCAGCAGTGCACTAGCTGTCTGGGAGCTGTTTTTT
many	TRBJ2-7	TRBD2	TRBV2	CASSAGTSGAYEQYF	TGTGCCAGCAGTGCTGGGACTAGCGGGGCCTACGAGCAGTACTTC
.	TRBJ2-7	.	TRBV28	CASSLIGVVYEQYF	TGTGCCAGCAGTTTAATTGGAGTAGTCTACGAGCAGTACTTC
.	TRBJ2-1	TRBD1	TRBV7-2	CASSLPGTGTIEQFF	TGTGCCAGCAGTTTGCCAGGGACAGGGACCATCGAGCAGTTCTTC
.	TRBJ1-5	TRBD1	TRBV28	CASSLTGDPSNQPQHF	TGTGCCAGCAGCTTGACAGGGGACCCGAGCAATCAGCCCCAGCATTTT
.	TRBJ2-1	TRBD2	TRBV11-2	CASSHDLAVPYNEQFF	TGTGCCAGCAGCCACGACCTAGCGGTCCCCTACAATGAGCAGTTCTTC
few	TRBJ2-3	.	TRBV25-1	CASSEYLDTQYF	TGTGCCAGCAGTGAATATTTAGATACGCAGTATTTT
.	TRBJ2-7	.	TRBV11-2	CASSFSSFAYEQYF	TGTGCCAGCAGCTTTAGTAGTTTCGCCTACGAGCAGTACTTC
many	TRBJ2-7	TRBD1	TRBV27	CASSLGPGGHEQYF	TGTGCCAGCAGTTTAGGGCCAGGGGGCCACGAGCAGTACTTC
many	TRBJ2-3	TRBD1	TRBV7-9	CASSPGQGGDTQYF	TGTGCCAGCAGCCCCGGACAGGGCGGAGATACGCAGTATTTT
.	TRBJ1-2	.	TRBV12-3/TRBV12-4	CASSRRGGVGEDYGYTF	TGTGCCAGCAGTCGTCGGGGGGGCGTTGGGGAAGACTATGGCTACACCTTC
few	TRBJ2-7	TRBD2	TRBV4-3	CASSQETGTSGNYEQYF	TGCGCCAGCAGCCAAGAAACCGGGACTAGCGGGAACTACGAGCAGTACTTC
few	TRBJ2-1	.	TRBV7-9	CASSFRGASFDEQFF	TGTGCCAGCAGCTTTAGAGGGGCTAGCTTCGATGAGCAGTTCTTC
.	TRBJ2-7	.	TRBV7-9	CASSSQSGLYEQYF	TGTGCCAGCAGCTCCCAGTCGGGGCTCTACGAGCAGTACTTC
many	TRBJ1-1	TRBD1	TRBV7-9	CASSLRQGEAFF	TGTGCCAGCAGCTTGCGACAGGGTGAAGCTTTCTTT
few	TRBJ2-7	TRBD1	TRBV18	CASSQTGTGYSYEQYF	TGTGCCAGCTCACAAACCGGGACAGGGTATTCCTACGAGCAGTACTTC
.	TRBJ1-6	.	TRBV15	CATSRPPKGSSYNSPLHF	TGTGCCACCAGCAGACCTCCTAAGGGGAGCTCCTATAATTCACCCCTCCACTTT
.	TRBJ2-3	TRBD2	TRBV29-1	CSVLTSGRADTQYF	TGCAGCGTTCTGACTAGCGGGAGGGCAGATACGCAGTATTTT
.	TRBJ1-2	.	TRBV29-1	CSVEVARGYTF	TGCAGCGTTGAAGTCGCCCGCGGCTACACCTTC
.	TRBJ1-5	.	TRBV6-2/TRBV6-3	CASSQPIGRVGDQPQHF	TGTGCCAGCAGCCAGCCTATCGGCAGGGTGGGAGATCAGCCCCAGCATTTT
many	TRBJ2-2	.	TRBV25-1	CASSVRTGELFF	TGTGCCAGCAGTGTCCGCACCGGGGAGCTGTTTTTT
few	TRBJ2-7	.	TRBV7-9	CASQRGGGGGSYEQYF	TGTGCCAGCCAGCGAGGGGGAGGTGGAGGATCCTACGAGCAGTACTTC
.	TRBJ2-3	.	TRBV28	CATTLSGTDTQYF	TGTGCCACAACCCTCTCCGGCACAGATACGCAGTATTTT
few	TRBJ2-7	.	TRBV20-1	CSARVAVTTSYEQYF	TGCAGTGCTAGAGTAGCGGTGACTACTTCCTACGAGCAGTACTTC
.	TRBJ2-1	TRBD2	TRBV7-2	CASSLGSLAGVQQFF	TGTGCCAGCAGCTTAGGATCACTAGCGGGAGTACAGCAGTTCTTC
.	TRBJ2-3	TRBD2	TRBV5-1	CASSLTVGSGGDTQYF	TGCGCCAGCAGTCTTACCGTGGGAAGCGGGGGGGACACGCAGTATTTT
few	TRBJ1-1	.	TRBV28	CASSPIRLMNTEAFF	TGTGCCAGCAGCCCTATCCGACTTATGAACACTGAAGCTTTCTTT
.	TRBJ2-1	TRBD1	TRBV12-5	CASGLVPSPERDRTPNEQFF	TGTGCTAGTGGTTTGGTTCCGTCCCCGGAAAGGGACAGAACCCCTAATGAGCAGTTCTTC